The next 26 T cell receptor beta chains were all read from a single sample in a study of vaccination and CD4 T cells after COVID-19. No antigens are known for them. The Oncomine TCR Beta short-read assay was applied to DNA of cultured CD4+ T cells. Using its own MiXCR run on the PCR reads, TCRdb lists one record per CDR3 protein. In the table there are about 14,000 distinct CDR3 sequences, more than 40% of which are singletons. The treatment denotes: approximately nine-day PBMC culture with coronavirus spike peptide pools or control peptides (ViraFEST assay). The source material was CD4+ T cells from blood, cultured in vitro. The origin of the receptors is a human donor who had recovered from COVID-19.

The table lists this clonotype with a few counts. The gene calls are TRBV19 and TRBJ1-5; D call uncertain. The CDR3 consists of 21 residues. The V gene's germline CDR1 is LNHDA and CDR2 SQIVND (reference sequence). V dropped 0 bases and J dropped 0 bases, with 24 bases sitting between them. CDR3 nucleotides: TGTGCCAGTAGTATAGATCTGAGGGCTGGCAGGAATAGTTATAGCAATCAGCCCCAGCATTTT. It encodes CASSIDLRAGRNSYSNQPQHF.

The genes are TRBV6-4 and TRBJ2-3, with 8 bases lining up with TRBD2. The CDR3 spans 14 residues. The V segment lost 7 bases and the J segment 4 bases; nucleotides outside the gene matches: 7. Germline CDR1 and CDR2: MRHNA and SNTAGT. The CDR3 bases are TGTGCCAGCACTGTAGCGGGACGAGCAGATACGCAGTATTTT. It yields the protein CASTVAGRADTQYF.

The rearrangement links TRBV25-1 to TRBJ2-7; tentative D call: TRBD1 (5 bases). This CDR3 is 14 amino acids long. The germline V gene has CDR1 MGHDK and CDR2 SYGVNS. Trimming stripped 7 bases from V and 4 bases from J, with 17 bases between. The DNA for the CDR3 is TGTGCCAGCAACAAAGGGGCGGCGTTTTACGAGCAGTACTTC. This codes for CASNKGAAFYEQYF.

The chain has TRBV6-1 and TRBJ1-3, with D tentatively TRBD1 (6 bases). The length of the CDR3 is 13 residues. V lost 10 bases and J lost 1, with 11 bases in between. Germline V gene lookup returns CDR1 MNHNS and CDR2 SASEGT. In nucleotides, the CDR3 is TGTGCCATACAACAGGGTTCTGGAAACACCATATATTTT. It translates to CAIQQGSGNTIYF.

This clonotype showed up just a few times. This rearrangement joins TRBV20-1 to TRBJ2-1; D possibly corresponds to TRBD1 (5 bases). The CDR3 contains 14 residues. V was cut by 0 bases and J by 9 bases, with 15 bases left in between. Germline loops: CDR1 DFQATT, CDR2 SNEGSKA (reference sequence). The CDR3 reads CSARDLKGHLEQFF. The CDR3 DNA reads as TGCAGTGCTAGAGATCTCAAGGGGCACCTTGAGCAGTTCTTC.

V is TRBV20-1 and J is TRBJ2-2; TRBD2 matches at 13 bases. J gave up 7 bases and V 6 bases, and 11 bases lay outside the gene matches. Germline assignment: CDR1 DFQATT and CDR2 SNEGSKA (reference sequence). This CDR3 is 16 amino acids long. The CDR3 DNA reads as TGCAGTGCCCCTGGGACTAGCGGGAAGGCAATCGGGGAGCTGTTTTTT. Its translation is CSAPGTSGKAIGELFF.

This clonotype was counted once. V and J are TRBV6-5 and TRBJ2-2; tentatively, D is TRBD2 (6 bases). CDR3 length equals 17 residues. Trimming removed 4 bases from V and 3 bases from J, with 18 bases in between. Per germline, CDR1 MNHEY and CDR2 SVGAGI. The CDR3 nucleotides are TGTGCCAGCAGTTTCCGCCCGGGAGCGGTCCACACCGGGGAGCTGTTTTTT. This translates into CASSFRPGAVHTGELFF.

This chain connects TRBV7-9 to TRBJ1-2, with D possibly being TRBD1 (5 bases). This CDR3 region has 14 residues. The ends were cut back, 6 bases at V and 8 bases at J, with 19 bases in the middle. The germline V gene has CDR1 SEHNR and CDR2 FQNEAQ (reference sequence). DNA for the CDR3: TGTGCCAGCAGACCGGACACCCTAGCGTCGGGCTACACCTTC. Residues: CASRPDTLASGYTF.

The chain has TRBV5-1 and TRBJ1-2; 7 positions match TRBD1. With V trimmed by 3 bases and J by 4 bases, 9 bases remained unmatched. This CDR3 comprises 15 residues. CDR1 and CDR2 from the germline V gene are SGHRS and YFSETQ. The CDR3 reads CASSSTAGGGYGYTF. CDR3 DNA sequence: TGCGCCAGCAGCTCAACGGCAGGGGGAGGCTATGGCTACACCTTC.

This chain uses TRBV28 with TRBJ2-7; D possibly corresponds to TRBD2 (6 bases). Trimming pared 3 bases from V and 0 bases from J, leaving 9 bases between. Germline V CDR1 and CDR2: MDHEN, SYDVKM. The CDR3 length is 14 residues. CDR3 DNA: TGTGCCAGCAGTTTGGGGGGTAGCTCCTACGAGCAGTACTTC. Its translation is CASSLGGSSYEQYF.

The genes are TRBV5-5 and TRBJ2-5, with D perhaps assigned TRBD1 or TRBD2 (7 bases each). This CDR3 has 17 residues. Germline V gives CDR1 SGHKS, CDR2 YYEKEE (reference sequence). V shed 4 bases and J shed 0 bases, with 19 bases lying between them. Here the CDR3 DNA reads TGTGCCAGCAGCCACTTGGGAGGGGGCCAATACCAAGAGACCCAGTACTTC. This gives the protein CASSHLGGGQYQETQYF.

This clonotype was counted only a few times. The rearrangement uses TRBV20-1 and TRBJ1-5; D remains unclear. CDR1 DFQATT and CDR2 SNEGSKA come from the germline V gene (reference sequence). V dropped 6 bases and J dropped 3 bases, with 18 bases sitting between them. The CDR3 extends over 15 amino acids. The CDR3 DNA follows: TGCAGTGCCCGCACCCCGGGGTTTGACAATCAGCCCCAGCATTTT. This translates into CSARTPGFDNQPQHF.

V gene TRBV7-9 combines with J gene TRBJ1-1; 8 nucleotides align to TRBD1. The germline V gene encodes CDR1 SEHNR and CDR2 FQNEAQ (reference sequence). V was pared by 1 base and J by 0 bases, with 7 bases of the junction left unmatched. The CDR3 is 17 amino acids. Here the CDR3 DNA reads TGTGCCAGCAGCTTAGAAGTGACAGGGGCTTTGAACACTGAAGCTTTCTTT. Translating it yields CASSLEVTGALNTEAFF.

V gene TRBV29-1 combines with J gene TRBJ1-2; D is possibly TRBD1 (5 bases). The germline gives CDR1 SQVTM, CDR2 ANQGSEA. The CDR3 is 14 residues long. Trimming took off 2 bases at V and 3 bases at J, with 13 bases between the two ends. This CDR3 reads CSVERRGGDYGYTF. For the CDR3, the DNA is TGCAGCGTTGAAAGGAGGGGCGGTGACTATGGCTACACCTTC.

The genes are TRBV7-2 and TRBJ2-5; D perhaps matches TRBD2 (6 bases). CDR1 and CDR2 (germline): SGHTA, FQGNSA. CDR3 size: 14 residues. Trimming took off 3 bases at V and 2 bases at J, with 10 bases between the two ends. The CDR3 loop reads CASSFLGRQETQYF. The CDR3 DNA reads as TGTGCCAGCAGCTTTTTAGGGAGGCAAGAGACCCAGTACTTC.

This clonotype counts as medium-sized. The V gene is TRBV6-1, the J gene TRBJ2-7, with D perhaps matching TRBD1 or TRBD2 (5 bases each). Germline lookup yields CDR1 MNHNS and CDR2 SASEGT. This CDR3 has 13 amino acids. With 6 bases removed from V and 4 bases from J, the gap between germline ends came to 13 bases. CDR3 in DNA: TGTGCCAGCAGCGCCGGGACGTATTACGAGCAGTACTTC. Translating it yields CASSAGTYYEQYF.

This chain connects TRBV5-1 to TRBJ2-7; D remains ambiguous. This CDR3 comprises 16 residues. Trimming left V 0 bases short and J 2 bases short, with 15 bases between. The germline V gene has CDR1 SGHRS and CDR2 YFSETQ. CDR3 nucleotides: TGCGCCAGCAGCTTGGGGGATTGGGCCGCCCCCTACGAGCAGTACTTC. Its translation is CASSLGDWAAPYEQYF.

This chain uses TRBV20-1 with TRBJ2-7, with D perhaps matching TRBD2 (5 bases). This CDR3 is built from 14 residues. V was trimmed by 6 bases and J by 0 bases, leaving 15 bases between them. The germline V gene encodes CDR1 DFQATT and CDR2 SNEGSKA (reference sequence). CDR3 protein: CSASKRPSSYEQYF. The CDR3 DNA follows: TGCAGTGCCAGCAAGCGGCCAAGCTCCTACGAGCAGTACTTC.

The chain is built from TRBV19 and TRBJ2-2, with 11 nucleotides matching TRBD1. V trimming: 10 bases; J trimming: 6 bases; junction bases outside the gene matches: 10. CDR1 LNHDA and CDR2 SQIVND come from the germline V gene (reference sequence). The CDR3 has 15 amino acids. DNA for the CDR3: TGTGCCACTTTCCGGGACAGGGGGTTTCCCGGGGAGCTGTTTTTT. Protein sequence: CATFRDRGFPGELFF.

This sequence joins TRBV7-9 and TRBJ2-7; 10 bases are a match to TRBD1. After removal of 3 bases from V and 7 bases from J, the junction contained 3 bases not matched to a gene. The CDR3 totals 13 residues. Germline CDR1 is SEHNR and CDR2 is FQNEAQ (reference sequence). CDR3 loop: CASSFGQGDEQYF. The CDR3 DNA reads as TGTGCCAGCAGCTTCGGACAGGGGGATGAGCAGTACTTC.

This clonotype has just a few counts. The chain joins TRBV6-1 to TRBJ1-5, with D possibly matching TRBD1 (5 bases). Trimming removed 8 bases at V and 0 bases at J, with 11 bases between. This CDR3 has 14 amino acids. From germline, CDR1 is MNHNS and CDR2 SASEGT. The CDR3 region has the DNA TGTGCCAGCGGGGACGGAATTAGCAATCAGCCCCAGCATTTT. Residues: CASGDGISNQPQHF.

This chain uses TRBV7-8 with TRBJ2-3, with TRBD2 identical over 7 bases. Trimming took 3 bases from V and 2 from J; bases not matched to a gene: 5. The CDR3 is 15 amino acids. CDR1 and CDR2 (germline): SGHVS, FQNEAQ. The CDR3 nucleotides read TGTGCCAGCAGCTTGGGTCTAGCGGCCACAGATACGCAGTATTTT. Protein sequence: CASSLGLAATDTQYF.

The rearrangement joins TRBV6-1 to TRBJ2-3; 7 positions match TRBD1. The germline CDR1 and CDR2 sequences are MNHNS and SASEGT. With 10 bases clipped from V and 2 bases from J, the junction kept 3 bases outside the gene matches. The CDR3 spans 12 residues. The CDR3 sequence is CANRGNTDTQYF. The CDR3 region has the DNA TGTGCCAACAGGGGTAACACAGATACGCAGTATTTT.

The V call is TRBV7-3, the J call TRBJ2-2; no firm D call. Germline CDR1 SGHTA, CDR2 FQGTGA. Trimming pared 3 bases from V and 6 bases from J, leaving 5 bases between. This CDR3 is 12 amino acids long. CDR3 bases: TGTGCCAGCAGCTTTTCCCCCGGGGAGCTGTTTTTT. It translates to CASSFSPGELFF.

The chain joins TRBV2 to TRBJ1-1; TRBD1 matches 8 bases. Trimming removed 8 bases from V and 4 bases from J; junction bases left unmatched: 6. Per the germline V gene, CDR1 is SNHLY and CDR2 is FYNNEI. This CDR3 has 13 amino acids. The chain's CDR3 is CASVRQGFTEAFF. As DNA, the CDR3 is TGTGCCAGCGTAAGACAGGGGTTCACTGAAGCTTTCTTT.

The chain carries TRBV20-1 and TRBJ2-3, with 13 bases aligning to TRBD2. This CDR3 has 17 residues. The germline V gene has CDR1 DFQATT and CDR2 SNEGSKA (reference sequence). The trim removed 6 bases at V and 4 bases at J, leaving 13 bases unmatched. The CDR3 spells CSATPGLAGELADTQYF. CDR3 DNA: TGCAGTGCCACCCCCGGACTAGCGGGAGAATTGGCAGATACGCAGTATTTT.